These 23 T cell receptor beta chains were all obtained from the same sample, sequenced in a study of T cell clonotyping in hematopoietic cell transplantation (dated by TCRdb to the early 2020s). The receptor library was made with the immunoSEQ multiplex PCR assay. As stored in TCRdb, this immuneACCESS dataset retains in-frame rearrangements with V and J assigned. A fraction of the clones does not appear; measured against another copy, unresolved V genes explain less than half of the discrepancy, and the remainder lacks a known reason. In this sample the table shows 60,000 to 75,000 clones, around 94% of which occur a single time. The ten largest clones capture more than 1.5% of the sample. Sequencing was carried out using peripheral blood mononuclear cells. The source of these receptors is a man aged 45-65 years in good health. Some clones in this sample may be carry-over from other donors' samples.

V usage is TRBV6-5 and J usage is TRBJ1-2; D gene unclear. The CDR3 spans 15 residues. Looked up from germline, CDR1 is MNHEY and CDR2 is SVGAGI. Trimming took 6 bases from V and 0 from J, leaving 14 bases between them. Here the CDR3 reads CASSPNGVTNYGYTF. The CDR3 nucleotides are TGTGCCAGCAGCCCGAATGGGGTTACTAACTATGGCTACACCTTC.

The chain employs TRBV11-2 and TRBJ2-7; 15 positions agree with TRBD2. The length of the CDR3 is 19 residues. CDR1 is SGHAT and CDR2 is FQNNGV in the germline V gene. The V gene end was trimmed by 4 bases and the J gene end by 4 bases; junction bases not matched to a gene: 14. CDR3 protein: CASSSATKPGTSGGYEQYF. CDR3 coding DNA: TGTGCCAGCAGCTCAGCCACGAAACCGGGGACTAGCGGGGGGTACGAGCAGTACTTC.

This clone was counted only a few times. The chain has TRBV9 and TRBJ1-1; D remains ambiguous. CDR3 length: 12 residues. Germline CDR1 reads SGDLS; CDR2 reads YYNGEE. Trimming pared 4 bases from V and 6 bases from J, leaving 10 bases between. Written as DNA, the CDR3 is TGTGCCAGCAGCCCCGGCGGGGCTGAAGCTTTCTTT. It translates to CASSPGGAEAFF.

The chain has TRBV14 and TRBJ2-7, with 7 positions matching TRBD1. Germline loops: CDR1 SGHDN, CDR2 FVKESK. The V gene end was trimmed by 4 bases and the J gene end by 3 bases; junction bases not matched to a gene: 9. CDR3 length: 15 amino acids. CDR3 region: CASSRLGTDIYEQYF. CDR3 nucleotide sequence: TGTGCCAGCAGCCGATTAGGGACAGACATCTACGAGCAGTACTTC.

This sequence joins TRBV5-1 and TRBJ1-6; tentatively, D is TRBD1 (6 bases). Deletions cut 3 bases from V and 4 bases from J, with 8 bases between. This CDR3 region has 14 residues. Germline CDR1 reads SGHRS; CDR2 reads YFSETQ. CDR3 sequence reads: CASSWTEYNSPLHF. CDR3 in DNA: TGCGCCAGCAGCTGGACAGAGTATAATTCACCCCTCCACTTT. Full variable domain (missing parts from reference TRBV5-1 and TRBJ1-6): KAGVTQTPRYLIKTRGQQVTLSCSPISGHRSVSWYQQTPGQGLQFLFEYFSETQRNKGNFPGRFSGRQFSNSRSEMNVSTLELGDSALYLCASSWTEYNSPLHFGNGTRLTVT.

CDR3 in DNA: TGTGCCAGCAGCTTAAGGGGTCGGGGGTACGGGGCCAACGTCCTGACTTTC. Translating gives CASSLRGRGYGANVLTF. This chain uses TRBV7-2 with TRBJ2-6; possible D gene TRBD2, 6 bases. Germline V CDR1 and CDR2: SGHTA, FQGNSA. CDR3 length: 17 residues. V gave up 2 bases and J gave up 4 bases, with 15 bases separating them.

The chain combines TRBV14 with TRBJ2-1; possibly TRBD2 for D (6 bases). Trimming stripped 4 bases from V and 1 base from J, with 17 bases between. From germline, CDR1 is SGHDN and CDR2 FVKESK. CDR3 size: 17 residues. The CDR3 loop is CASSPGTPLRSYNEQFF. The CDR3, as DNA: TGTGCCAGCAGCCCAGGGACTCCCCTTCGTTCCTACAATGAGCAGTTCTTC.

The genes are TRBV7-6 and TRBJ2-5; D perhaps matches TRBD2 (6 bases). V lost 3 bases, J lost 5 bases, and 10 bases lay in between. Germline V gene sequence: CDR1 SGHVS, CDR2 FNYEAQ. CDR3 size: 13 residues. The CDR3 sequence: CASSLTSRETQYF. CDR3 DNA: TGTGCCAGCAGCTTGACTAGTCGGGAGACCCAGTACTTC.

The chain employs TRBV10-3 and TRBJ2-1; 9 bases are a match to TRBD2. Germline CDR1 is ENHRY and CDR2 is SYGVKD. Germline trimming cut 6 bases from V and 6 bases from J; bases unmatched to any gene: 9. CDR3 length equals 15 residues. The CDR3 loop is CAISGGGRAGNEQFF. The CDR3 DNA reads as TGTGCCATCAGCGGAGGCGGGAGGGCCGGCAATGAGCAGTTCTTC.

The rearrangement links TRBV29-1 to TRBJ2-1, with unresolved D. The length of the CDR3 is 13 residues. Trimming stripped 3 bases from V and 0 bases from J, with 6 bases between. The V gene's germline CDR1 is SQVTM and CDR2 ANQGSEA. CDR3 region: CSVETASYNEQFF. In DNA, the CDR3 is TGCAGCGTTGAGACGGCCTCCTACAATGAGCAGTTCTTC.

The genes are TRBV4-1 and TRBJ2-7; D is possibly TRBD2 (5 bases). In germline, CDR1 is MGHRA, CDR2 YSYEKL. The CDR3 extends over 15 amino acids. Trimming cost V 1 base and J 0 bases, with 10 bases left between them. The CDR3 loop is CASSQGRGNSYEQYF. CDR3 nucleotide sequence: TGCGCCAGCAGCCAAGGTCGGGGAAACTCCTACGAGCAGTACTTC.

This chain uses TRBV5-4 with TRBJ2-1; 7 positions match TRBD2. CDR3 size: 15 residues. Germline lookup yields CDR1 SGHNT and CDR2 YYREEE (reference sequence). After removal of 5 bases from V and 4 bases from J, the junction contained 9 bases not matched to a gene. Here the CDR3 reads CASSSASGPYNEQFF. The CDR3 region has the DNA TGTGCCAGCAGTTCTGCTAGCGGACCATACAATGAGCAGTTCTTC.

A remark on this clone: Other DNA sequences of this sample code for an identical CDR3. The V call is TRBV9, the J call TRBJ2-5; 9 bases align to TRBD1. The V gene end was trimmed by 1 base and the J gene end by 1 base; junction bases not matched to a gene: 5. Germline V gives CDR1 SGDLS, CDR2 YYNGEE. The CDR3 has 16 amino acids. CDR3 in amino acids: CASSVRQGGGQETQYF. In nucleotides, the CDR3 is TGTGCCAGCAGCGTAAGACAGGGGGGGGGCCAAGAGACCCAGTACTTC.

This chain joins TRBV27 and TRBJ1-5, with a possible D match to TRBD1 (6 bases). Trimming took off 2 bases at V and 4 bases at J, with 9 bases between the two ends. The germline gives CDR1 MNHEY, CDR2 SMNVEV (reference sequence). There are 14 residues in the CDR3. As DNA, the CDR3 is TGTGCCAGCAGTTTAAGGGGGTGGAATCAGCCCCAGCATTTT. As protein: CASSLRGWNQPQHF.

The chain is built from TRBV9 and TRBJ1-5; unclear D gene. Germline V gene sequence: CDR1 SGDLS, CDR2 YYNGEE. Deletions cut 0 bases from V and 3 bases from J, with 4 bases between. CDR3 length: 13 amino acids. CDR3 amino acids: CASSVADNQPQHF. Written as DNA, the CDR3 is TGTGCCAGCAGCGTAGCCGACAATCAGCCCCAGCATTTT.

This clone was detected once. The chain links TRBV19 to TRBJ1-1; D might be TRBD1 (5 bases). Germline loops: CDR1 LNHDA, CDR2 SQIVND (reference sequence). V lost 3 bases and J 4 bases, leaving 9 bases between the germline ends. The CDR3 is 13 amino acids. The CDR3 nucleotides read TGTGCCAGTAGTATCCCCGGGGGCACTGAAGCTTTCTTT. This codes for CASSIPGGTEAFF.

This chain connects TRBV5-1 to TRBJ2-7; D is uncertain. Germline assignment: CDR1 SGHRS and CDR2 YFSETQ. V gave up 2 bases and J gave up 0 bases, with 9 bases separating them. The CDR3 runs 14 residues. CDR3 sequence (DNA): TGCGCCAGCAGCTTAACGTGGGGCTCCTACGAGCAGTACTTC. Translating gives CASSLTWGSYEQYF.

This rearrangement joins TRBV5-1 to TRBJ2-1, with TRBD2 identical over 11 bases. CDR1 is SGHRS and CDR2 is YFSETQ in the germline V gene. This CDR3 comprises 18 residues. The junction had 16 bases not matched to a gene; V was cut back by 4 bases and J by 7 bases. The CDR3 sequence is CASSRGSLAGGRGNEQFF. CDR3 DNA: TGCGCCAGCAGCCGTGGTTCGCTAGCGGGGGGCCGGGGGAATGAGCAGTTCTTC.

This sequence joins TRBV7-9 and TRBJ2-3, with 13 positions matching TRBD2. CDR3 size: 16 residues. V gave up 4 bases and J gave up 8 bases; unmatched junction bases: 9. Germline assignment: CDR1 SEHNR and CDR2 FQNEAQ (reference sequence). CDR3 sequence reads: CASSYGLAGALGTQYF. The CDR3 bases are TGTGCCAGCAGCTACGGACTAGCGGGAGCGTTGGGTACGCAGTATTTT.

The V and J genes are TRBV30 and TRBJ2-1; a possible D gene is TRBD2 (5 bases). Germline V gene sequence: CDR1 GTSNPN, CDR2 SVGIG (reference sequence). This CDR3 spans 13 amino acids. V lost 8 bases and J lost 6, with 17 bases in between. The CDR3: CARKARGSNEQFF. The CDR3 DNA reads TGTGCCCGGAAAGCCCGAGGGTCCAATGAGCAGTTCTTC.

V gene TRBV28 combines with J gene TRBJ1-2; 8 bases line up with TRBD1. Germline V gene sequence: CDR1 MDHEN, CDR2 SYDVKM. This CDR3 is built from 16 residues. Trimming took 5 bases from V and 4 from J; bases not matched to a gene: 12. In DNA, the CDR3 is TGTGCCAGCAGTGGCTACCGGACAGGGCCCCTCTATGGCTACACCTTC. Amino acid sequence: CASSGYRTGPLYGYTF.

V and J are TRBV6-5 and TRBJ2-2; 8 nucleotides line up with TRBD2. With 6 bases clipped from V and 3 bases from J, the junction kept 6 bases outside the gene matches. The CDR3 is 15 residues long. Per the germline V gene, CDR1 is MNHEY and CDR2 is SVGAGI. The CDR3 region is CASSLLAADTGELFF. Here the CDR3 DNA reads TGTGCCAGCAGCTTACTAGCGGCCGACACCGGGGAGCTGTTTTTT.

The chain recombines TRBV4-3 with TRBJ2-1; a possible D gene is TRBD1 (5 bases). This CDR3 spans 17 amino acids. V was shortened by 0 bases and J by 8 bases, with 20 bases between the two germline ends. Germline V gives CDR1 LGHNA, CDR2 YSLEER. The chain's CDR3 is CASSQDPNQGSLDEQFF. The CDR3 DNA reads as TGCGCCAGCAGCCAAGATCCTAACCAGGGAAGCTTAGATGAGCAGTTCTTC.